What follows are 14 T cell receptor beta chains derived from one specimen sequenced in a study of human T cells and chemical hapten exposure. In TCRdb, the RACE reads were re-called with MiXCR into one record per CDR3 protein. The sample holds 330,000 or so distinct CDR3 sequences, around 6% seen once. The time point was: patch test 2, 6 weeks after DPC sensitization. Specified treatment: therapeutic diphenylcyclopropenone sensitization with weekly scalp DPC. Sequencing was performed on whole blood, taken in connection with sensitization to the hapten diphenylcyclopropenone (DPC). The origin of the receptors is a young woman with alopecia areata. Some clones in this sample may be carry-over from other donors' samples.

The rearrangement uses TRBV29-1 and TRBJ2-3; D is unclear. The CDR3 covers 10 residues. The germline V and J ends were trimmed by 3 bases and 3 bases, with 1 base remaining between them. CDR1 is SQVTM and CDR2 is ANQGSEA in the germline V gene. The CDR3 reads CSVDTDTQYF. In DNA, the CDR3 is TGCAGCGTTGATACAGATACGCAGTATTTT.

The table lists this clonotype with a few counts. The CDR3 loop reads CASSYAGGRKETQYF. The CDR3 DNA sequence: TGTGCCAGCAGCTACGCGGGGGGGCGAAAAGAGACCCAGTACTTC. This chain uses TRBV5-4 with TRBJ2-5, with 9 bases fitting TRBD2. Germline assignment: CDR1 SGHNT and CDR2 YYREEE (reference sequence). The CDR3 loop spans 15 amino acids. V shed 3 bases, J shed 3 bases, and the junction held 6 bases outside the gene matches.

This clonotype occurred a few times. The CDR3 here is CSAKETGTTSGQYF. CDR3 bases: TGCAGTGCTAAGGAGACAGGGACTACCTCAGGGCAGTACTTC. The chain joins TRBV20-1 to TRBJ2-7; D may correspond to TRBD1 or TRBD2 (7 bases each). The CDR3 totals 14 residues. Between the trimmed V and J ends, which lost 4 bases and 9 bases, there was a span of 22 bases. CDR1 is DFQATT and CDR2 is SNEGSKA in the germline V gene (reference sequence).

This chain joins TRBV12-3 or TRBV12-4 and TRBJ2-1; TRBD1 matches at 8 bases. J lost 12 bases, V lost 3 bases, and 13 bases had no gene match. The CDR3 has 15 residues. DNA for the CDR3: TGTGCCAGCAGTTTGTGGGACAGGTGGGGTTTGGGGCAGTTCTTC. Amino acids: CASSLWDRWGLGQFF.

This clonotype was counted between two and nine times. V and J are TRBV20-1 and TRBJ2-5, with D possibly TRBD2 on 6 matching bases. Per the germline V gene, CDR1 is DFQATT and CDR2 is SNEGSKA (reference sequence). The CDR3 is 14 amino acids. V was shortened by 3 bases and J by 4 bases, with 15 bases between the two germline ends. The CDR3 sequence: CSASFIGTGETQYF. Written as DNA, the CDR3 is TGCAGTGCTAGTTTTATCGGGACTGGAGAGACCCAGTACTTC.

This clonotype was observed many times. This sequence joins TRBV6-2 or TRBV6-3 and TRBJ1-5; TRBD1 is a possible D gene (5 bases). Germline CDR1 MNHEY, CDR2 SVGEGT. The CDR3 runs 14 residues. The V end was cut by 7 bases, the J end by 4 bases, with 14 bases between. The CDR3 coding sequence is TGTGCCAGCAAATCCGGGGCCGAAAATCAGCCCCAGCATTTT. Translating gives CASKSGAENQPQHF.

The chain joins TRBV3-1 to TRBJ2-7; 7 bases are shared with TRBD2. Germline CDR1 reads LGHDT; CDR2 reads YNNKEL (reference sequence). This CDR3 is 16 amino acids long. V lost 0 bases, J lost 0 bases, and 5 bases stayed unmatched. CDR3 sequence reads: CASSQDPSGSSYEQYF. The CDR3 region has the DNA TGTGCCAGCAGCCAAGACCCTAGCGGCAGCTCCTACGAGCAGTACTTC.

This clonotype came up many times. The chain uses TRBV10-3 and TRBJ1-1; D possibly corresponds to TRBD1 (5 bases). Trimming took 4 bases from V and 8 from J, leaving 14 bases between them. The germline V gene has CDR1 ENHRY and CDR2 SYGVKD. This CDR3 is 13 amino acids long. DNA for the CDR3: TGTGCCATCAGTGGCGTCGGGGCAAGCGAAGCTTTCTTT. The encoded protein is CAISGVGASEAFF.

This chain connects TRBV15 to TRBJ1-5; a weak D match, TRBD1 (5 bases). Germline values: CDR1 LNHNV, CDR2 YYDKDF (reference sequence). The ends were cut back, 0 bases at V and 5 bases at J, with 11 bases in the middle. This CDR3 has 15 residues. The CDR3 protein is CATSREWGSHQPQHF. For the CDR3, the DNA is TGTGCCACCAGCAGAGAATGGGGCAGTCATCAGCCCCAGCATTTT.

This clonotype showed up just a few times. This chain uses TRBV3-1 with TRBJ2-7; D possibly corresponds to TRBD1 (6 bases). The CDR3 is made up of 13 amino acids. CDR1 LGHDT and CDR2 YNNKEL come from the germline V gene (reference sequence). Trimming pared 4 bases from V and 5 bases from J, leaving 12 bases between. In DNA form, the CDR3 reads TGTGCCAGCAGCCTGAACTACAGGGACGAGCAGTACTTC. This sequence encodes CASSLNYRDEQYF.

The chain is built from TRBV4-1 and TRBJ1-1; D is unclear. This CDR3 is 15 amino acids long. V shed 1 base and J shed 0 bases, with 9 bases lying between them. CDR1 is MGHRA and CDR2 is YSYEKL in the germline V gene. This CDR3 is CASSQGSRMNTEAFF. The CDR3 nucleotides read TGCGCCAGCAGCCAAGGTAGCCGCATGAACACTGAAGCTTTCTTT.

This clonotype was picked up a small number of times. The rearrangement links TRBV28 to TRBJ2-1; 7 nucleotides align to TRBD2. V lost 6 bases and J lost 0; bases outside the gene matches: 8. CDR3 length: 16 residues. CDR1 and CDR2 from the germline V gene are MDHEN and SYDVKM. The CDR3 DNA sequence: TGTGCCAGCAGCCCCACGGGACTAAACTCCTACAATGAGCAGTTCTTC. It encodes CASSPTGLNSYNEQFF.

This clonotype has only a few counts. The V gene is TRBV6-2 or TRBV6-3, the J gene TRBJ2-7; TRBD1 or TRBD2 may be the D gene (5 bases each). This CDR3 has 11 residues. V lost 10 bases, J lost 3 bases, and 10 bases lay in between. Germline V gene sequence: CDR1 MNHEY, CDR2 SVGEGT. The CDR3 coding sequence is TGTGCCACCATGGGGGACTACGAGCAGTACTTC. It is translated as CATMGDYEQYF.

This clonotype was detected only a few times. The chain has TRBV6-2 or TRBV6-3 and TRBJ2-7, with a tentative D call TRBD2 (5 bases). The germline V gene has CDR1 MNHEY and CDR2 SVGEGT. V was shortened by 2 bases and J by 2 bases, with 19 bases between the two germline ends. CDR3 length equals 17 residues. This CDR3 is CASSYPSVGLVTYEQYF. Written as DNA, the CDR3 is TGTGCCAGCAGTTACCCGAGCGTCGGACTTGTTACCTACGAGCAGTACTTC.